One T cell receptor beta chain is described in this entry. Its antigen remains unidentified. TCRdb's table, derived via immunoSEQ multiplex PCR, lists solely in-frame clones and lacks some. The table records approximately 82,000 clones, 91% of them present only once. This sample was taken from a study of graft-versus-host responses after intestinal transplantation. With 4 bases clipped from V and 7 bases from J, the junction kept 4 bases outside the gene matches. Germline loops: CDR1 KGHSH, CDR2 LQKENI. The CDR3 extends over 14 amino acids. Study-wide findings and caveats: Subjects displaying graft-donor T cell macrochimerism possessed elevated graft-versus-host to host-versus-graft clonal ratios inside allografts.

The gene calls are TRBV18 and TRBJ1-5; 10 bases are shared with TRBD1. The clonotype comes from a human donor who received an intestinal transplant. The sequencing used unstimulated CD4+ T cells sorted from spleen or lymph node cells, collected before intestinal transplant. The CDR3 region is CASSLGTGAQPQHF. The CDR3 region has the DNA TGTGCCAGCTCACTCGGGACAGGGGCGCAGCCCCAGCATTTT.